This passage covers 2 T cell receptor beta chains from one sample sequenced in a study of T cells in Graves' hyperthyroidism and ophthalmopathy. Amplification of TCR beta CDR3 regions used RNA as the template. The HTBI primer set drove a first-round RT-PCR of the TCR CDR3. TCRdb independently ran MiXCR on the multiplex PCR reads; one entry per CDR3 protein. The profile shows about 620,000 distinct CDR3 sequences, around 15% of them singletons. The source material was blood. The source is a woman between 25 and 40 years old with Graves' hyperthyroidism.

The genes are TRBV5-1 and TRBJ2-2; TRBD1 aligns across 7 bases. This CDR3 is built from 14 residues. Germline loops: CDR1 SGHRS, CDR2 YFSETQ. Unmatched junction bases numbered 8, after V lost 6 bases and J lost 6 bases. The CDR3 coding sequence is TGCGCCAGCACCCAGGGGGTCAACGCCGGGGAGCTGTTTTTT. As protein: CASTQGVNAGELFF. Supplemented by reference TRBV5-1 and TRBJ2-2, the full variable domain reads KAGVTQTPRYLIKTRGQQVTLSCSPISGHRSVSWYQQTPGQGLQFLFEYFSETQRNKGNFPGRFSGRQFSNSRSEMNVSTLELGDSALYLCASTQGVNAGELFFGEGSRLTVL.

The V call is TRBV4-1, the J call TRBJ2-4; D may be TRBD1 (5 bases). The CDR3 has 14 residues. V lost 0 bases to trimming and J lost 7 bases, with 10 bases between them. Germline lookup yields CDR1 MGHRA and CDR2 YSYEKL. The DNA for the CDR3 is TGCGCCAGCAGCCAAGAACCAGGGAAGAACATTCAGTACTTC. Its protein product is CASSQEPGKNIQYF.